The rows below give T cell receptor beta chains drawn from one sample of a study of blood T cells in healthy people across ages. TCRdb passed the 5' RACE reads through MiXCR, listing each CDR3 protein once. The sample has 1.2 million to 1.5 million distinct CDR3 sequences, about 40% seen once. Input material: blood. The source is a woman aged 18-29 years in good health. CDR3s include the opening cysteine and the closing phenylalanine or tryptophan. The D gene is left open where the match is weak. Clone size is given for some rows only: seen once, a few or many times, or a class if the clone is expanded.

d_call clone_size j_call v_call cdr3_aa cdr3_nt
. many TRBJ2-7 TRBV12-3/TRBV12-4 CASSSSRYEQYF TGCGCCAGCAGCTCCAGTCGGTACGAGCAGTACTTC
. few TRBJ1-1 TRBV9 CASSASRTDTEAFF TGTGCCAGCAGCGCAAGTAGGACGGACACTGAAGCTTTCTTT
TRBD2 few TRBJ2-1 TRBV5-1 CASSLLPSGGAEINEQFF TGCGCCAGCAGCTTGCTCCCTAGCGGGGGGGCCGAGATCAATGAGCAGTTCTTC
TRBD1 few TRBJ1-1 TRBV30 CAWSYGQVEAFF TGTGCCTGGAGTTACGGACAGGTTGAAGCTTTCTTT
. . TRBJ1-1 TRBV12-3/TRBV12-4 CASSLMAAVNTEAFF TGTGCCAGCAGTTTAATGGCAGCGGTGAACACTGAAGCTTTCTTT
. few TRBJ2-3 TRBV4-1 CASSQDAGDITDTQYF TGCGCCAGCAGCCAAGATGCGGGGGACATCACAGATACGCAGTATTTT
. . TRBJ2-7 TRBV6-5 CASSRPSESEQYF TGTGCCAGCAGTCGCCCCTCGGAGTCGGAGCAGTACTTC
. . TRBJ2-7 TRBV11-2 CASSPDGEFTYEQYF TGTGCCAGCAGCCCGGACGGCGAGTTTACCTACGAGCAGTACTTC
. few TRBJ2-7 TRBV29-1 CSVEYPATYEQYF TGCAGCGTTGAATACCCAGCCACCTACGAGCAGTACTTC
TRBD2 . TRBJ2-7 TRBV10-3 CAISESASGGYNEQYF TGTGCCATCAGTGAGTCGGCTAGCGGGGGTTACAATGAGCAGTACTTC
. . TRBJ1-2 TRBV12-3/TRBV12-4 CASSFVLYGYTF TGTGCCAGCAGTTTTGTGCTCTATGGCTACACCTTC
. . TRBJ2-7 TRBV30 CAWSSYRDTHYEQYF TGTGCCTGGAGTAGTTACCGGGACACACACTACGAGCAGTACTTC
. . TRBJ2-7 TRBV4-1 CASSFRGGPNNEQYF TGCGCCAGCAGCTTCAGAGGCGGACCAAACAATGAGCAGTACTTC
. few TRBJ2-1 TRBV4-1 CASSHPGTNEQFF TGCGCCAGCAGCCACCCCGGGACAAATGAGCAGTTCTTC
TRBD2 . TRBJ2-6 TRBV28 CASTPGGPGANVLTF TGTGCCAGCACCCCGGGAGGGCCTGGGGCCAACGTCCTGACTTTC
. . TRBJ2-5 TRBV27 CASSLDSRGTQYF TGTGCCAGCAGTCTGGACTCACGTGGGACCCAGTACTTC
. . TRBJ1-2 TRBV25-1 CASSEGGGLYGYTF TGTGCCAGCAGTGAAGGAGGCGGTCTCTATGGCTACACCTTC
TRBD1 once TRBJ2-6 TRBV7-9 CASSLGQGVSGANILTF TGTGCCAGCAGCTTAGGACAGGGGGTCTCTGGGGCCAACATCCTGACTTTC
. . TRBJ2-3 TRBV11-2 CASSLEALLPTDTQYF TGTGCCAGCAGCTTGGAGGCTTTACTCCCCACAGATACGCAGTATTTT
TRBD1 few TRBJ2-7 TRBV20-1 CSAPQDRGYEQYF TGCAGTGCACCCCAGGACAGGGGGTACGAGCAGTACTTC
TRBD2 few TRBJ2-5 TRBV5-1 CASSSPGLAGSRETQYF TGCGCCAGCAGCTCACCGGGACTAGCGGGGTCACGAGAGACCCAGTACTTC
TRBD1 . TRBJ1-2 TRBV4-1 CASSQDILQGGSNYGYTF TGCGCCAGCAGCCAAGATATATTACAAGGGGGCAGTAACTATGGCTACACCTTC
. . TRBJ1-1 TRBV6-1 CASSSSVEAFF TGTGCCAGTTCGTCTTCGGTGGAAGCTTTCTTT
. . TRBJ2-1 TRBV4-1 CASSQGNGKNSYNEQFF TGCGCCAGCAGCCAAGGAAACGGGAAGAACTCCTACAATGAGCAGTTCTTC
. . TRBJ2-4 TRBV3-1 CASSQDGGAGTGEQYF TGTGCCAGCAGCCAAGATGGCGGGGCAGGCACGGGTGAGCAGTACTTC
TRBD1 many TRBJ2-7 TRBV3-1 CASSPTGGYEQYF TGTGCCAGCAGCCCGACAGGGGGCTACGAGCAGTACTTC
TRBD2 . TRBJ2-7 TRBV6-6 CASSYSSGRARSYEQYF TGTGCCAGCAGTTACTCTAGCGGGAGGGCCAGGTCCTACGAGCAGTACTTC
. . TRBJ2-7 TRBV6-6 CASSPTGIVEQYF TGTGCCAGCAGTCCTACAGGGATCGTCGAGCAGTACTTC
. few TRBJ1-1 TRBV20-1 CSASKTGANREAFF TGCAGTGCTAGCAAGACCGGAGCTAACCGGGAAGCTTTCTTT
TRBD2 . TRBJ2-1 TRBV7-2 CASIKRAGAIPESQFF TGTGCCAGCATCAAAAGGGCGGGAGCAATTCCCGAGAGTCAGTTCTTC
. . TRBJ2-5 TRBV7-6 CASSLREETGAPLETQYF TGTGCCAGCAGCTTAAGGGAAGAAACAGGAGCCCCCCTGGAGACCCAGTACTTC
. . TRBJ2-7 TRBV21-1 CASLKRPGLEQYF TGTGCCAGCCTCAAGCGGCCAGGGCTCGAGCAGTACTTC
. . TRBJ1-2 TRBV5-1 CASNPPPDGKGYNYGYTF TGCGCCAGCAACCCACCACCGGACGGGAAGGGGTACAACTATGGCTACACCTTC
. . TRBJ1-6 TRBV7-9 CASNNPTDSPLHF TGTGCCAGCAATAACCCGACCGATTCACCCCTCCACTTT
. few TRBJ2-2 TRBV9 CASSVEGGELFF TGTGCCAGCAGCGTAGAGGGCGGGGAGCTGTTTTTT
. . TRBJ2-1 TRBV21-1 CASSRALAGKDNEQFF TGTGCCAGCAGCAGAGCCCTAGCGGGAAAAGACAATGAGCAGTTCTTC
. . TRBJ2-3 TRBV5-1 CASSHPGAPDTQYF TGCGCCAGCAGCCACCCAGGTGCCCCAGATACGCAGTATTTT
TRBD2 . TRBJ2-5 TRBV4-2 CASSQSGASGGQETQYF TGTGCCAGCAGCCAGTCCGGTGCTAGCGGGGGTCAAGAGACCCAGTACTTC
. . TRBJ2-5 TRBV20-1 CSAPASDLYNEQYF TGCAGTGCCCCGGCTAGCGACTTATACAATGAGCAGTACTTC
TRBD2 . TRBJ2-7 TRBV4-1 CASSHSFTSGRTYEQYF TGCGCCAGCAGCCACTCCTTCACTAGCGGGAGGACCTACGAGCAGTACTTC
. few TRBJ2-5 TRBV20-1 CSARVGSPQQYF TGCAGTGCTAGAGTCGGATCGCCCCAGCAGTACTTC
. few TRBJ2-3 TRBV7-2 CASSLAGVVRDTQYF TGTGCCAGCAGCTTAGCGGGAGTAGTAAGAGATACGCAGTATTTT
. . TRBJ2-1 TRBV5-1 CASGAGRNGNEQFF TGCGCCAGCGGGGCCGGGAGAAACGGCAATGAGCAGTTCTTC
. . TRBJ1-2 TRBV7-6 CASSLTPESYGYTF TGTGCCAGCAGCTTAACCCCAGAATCCTATGGCTACACCTTC
. . TRBJ1-2 TRBV11-2 CASSLGAAANYGYTF TGTGCCAGCAGCTTAGGGGCAGCTGCAAACTATGGCTACACCTTC
. few TRBJ2-5 TRBV12-3/TRBV12-4 CASSLDHKRATQYF TGTGCCAGCAGTTTAGATCATAAACGAGCGACCCAGTACTTC
TRBD1 few TRBJ1-1 TRBV5-1 CASRGTGGADTEAFF TGCGCCAGCCGGGGGACAGGGGGCGCCGACACTGAAGCTTTCTTT
TRBD1 few TRBJ1-1 TRBV29-1 CSVVQGWNTEAFF TGCAGCGTTGTACAGGGGTGGAACACTGAAGCTTTCTTT
. . TRBJ2-3 TRBV28 CASQEGTKSTDTQYF TGTGCCAGTCAAGAAGGAACAAAATCCACAGATACGCAGTATTTT
. . TRBJ1-1 TRBV3-1 CASSRLKGLGNTEAFF TGTGCCAGCAGCCGTCTAAAGGGGTTGGGGAACACTGAAGCTTTCTTT
. few TRBJ1-6 TRBV6-5 CASSSEGTSYNSPLHF TGTGCCAGCAGTTCCGAGGGGACCTCCTATAATTCACCCCTCCACTTT
. few TRBJ1-5 TRBV2 CASSEAAGRLGQPQHF TGTGCCAGCAGTGAAGCTGCGGGAAGGCTGGGTCAGCCCCAGCATTTT
TRBD1 . TRBJ1-4 TRBV4-1 CASSQEKLSNRGNEKLFF TGCGCCAGCAGCCAAGAGAAGTTGAGTAACAGGGGTAATGAAAAACTGTTTTTT
. many TRBJ2-3 TRBV6-6 CASSDFTTQYF TGTGCCAGCAGCGACTTTACTACGCAGTATTTT
. . TRBJ2-7 TRBV7-9 CASRSEDGYRPFYEQYF TGTGCCAGCAGGTCTGAGGATGGTTATCGGCCATTCTACGAGCAGTACTTC
TRBD1 . TRBJ1-2 TRBV6-6 CASSYGITGAAGYTF TGTGCCAGCAGTTACGGGATTACAGGGGCTGCAGGCTACACCTTC
. . TRBJ2-7 TRBV21-1 CASSLQKGQGAQYEQYF TGTGCCAGCAGCCTACAAAAGGGACAGGGGGCACAATACGAGCAGTACTTC
TRBD1 few TRBJ1-1 TRBV29-1 CSVVTGVNTEAFF TGCAGCGTTGTCACAGGGGTGAACACTGAAGCTTTCTTT
TRBD1 . TRBJ1-6 TRBV9 CASSTLDRVSSPLHF TGTGCCAGCAGCACCCTCGACAGGGTCAGTTCACCCCTCCACTTT